This T cell receptor beta chain emerged from a study of memory CD4+ T cells and cytomegalovirus serostatus. Findings and caveats of the study: CD4+ memory repertoires contained about two fifths of the roughly 150 reported CMV TCRbeta sequences. Median bootstrapped AUC for CMV status was about 0.94 originally, about 0.9 US-trained.

The sort gate was single viable CD3+CD4+CD8-CD45RO+ cells for memory CD4+ T cells. CD4+ T cells were isolated by positive magnetic selection. About this clone: The antigen remains unidentified.

Per germline, CDR1 LGHNT and CDR2 FRNRAP. The CDR3 contains 16 residues. The ends were cut back, 6 bases at V and 2 bases at J, with 18 bases in the middle. Sequencing was performed with immunoSEQ multiplex PCR; in TCRdb, only in-frame clones are kept and a portion is missing. The data contain tens of thousands of clones, about 74% of them singletons. The specimen was memory CD4+ T cells from blood. The clonotype was recovered from an adult in good health and CMV-seropositive. J is TRBJ2-3 and V is TRBV12-5; D call uncertain. The CDR3 protein is CASGDTRAGPTDTQYF. The CDR3 DNA is TGTGCTAGTGGAGATACAAGGGCCGGTCCCACAGATACGCAGTATTTT.